The clone carrying this TCR beta chain was observed a handful of times. Trimming stripped 7 bases from V and 6 bases from J, with 13 bases between. This CDR3 is built from 13 residues. Germline CDR1 and CDR2: MRHNA and SNTAGT. RNA transcripts were the template for amplifying TCR beta CDR3 regions. The HTBI primer set drove a first-round RT-PCR of the TCR CDR3. TCRdb recomputed calls from the multiplex PCR reads with MiXCR, one row per CDR3 protein. The profile shows fewer than 650,000 distinct CDR3 sequences, 11% to 15% of them singletons. This entry belongs to a study of T cells in Graves' hyperthyroidism and ophthalmopathy.

The material sequenced was blood. The chain employs TRBV6-4 and TRBJ1-5; maybe TRBD1 (5 bases). The TCR originated in a young woman with Graves' ophthalmopathy. The DNA of the CDR3 is TGTGCCAGCACTAAGGGGTTTCGTCAGCCCCAGCATTTT. This translates into CASTKGFRQPQHF.